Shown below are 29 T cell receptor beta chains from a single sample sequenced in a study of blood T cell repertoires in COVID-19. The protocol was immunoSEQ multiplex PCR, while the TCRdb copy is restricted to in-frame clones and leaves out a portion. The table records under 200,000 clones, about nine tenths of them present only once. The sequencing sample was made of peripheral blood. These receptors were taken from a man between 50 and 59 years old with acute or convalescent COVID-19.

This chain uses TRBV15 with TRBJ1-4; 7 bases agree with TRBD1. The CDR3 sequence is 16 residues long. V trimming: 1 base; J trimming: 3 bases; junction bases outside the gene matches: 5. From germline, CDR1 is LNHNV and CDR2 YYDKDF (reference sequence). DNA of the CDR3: TGTGCCACCAGCAGAGGGGAACAGGGGTCTAATGAAAAACTGTTTTTT. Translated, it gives CATSRGEQGSNEKLFF.

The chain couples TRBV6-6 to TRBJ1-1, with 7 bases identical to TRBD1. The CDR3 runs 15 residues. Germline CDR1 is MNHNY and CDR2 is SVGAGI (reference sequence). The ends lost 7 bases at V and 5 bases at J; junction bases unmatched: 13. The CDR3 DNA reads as TGTGCCAGCAAACTTCCGGGACAGCAAAGAACTGAAGCTTTCTTT. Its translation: CASKLPGQQRTEAFF.

CDR3 protein: CASSAELGQGTDTQYF. The CDR3 region has the DNA TGTGCCAGCAGCGCAGAGTTGGGACAGGGAACAGATACGCAGTATTTT. The chain links TRBV7-9 to TRBJ2-3, with TRBD1 matching over 9 bases. With 5 bases clipped from V and 3 bases from J, the junction kept 9 bases outside the gene matches. Per germline, CDR1 SEHNR and CDR2 FQNEAQ (reference sequence). The CDR3 contains 16 residues. Looking up the rest from reference TRBV7-9 and TRBJ2-3 gives the full variable domain: DTGVSQNPRHKITKRGQNVTFRCDPISEHNRLYWYRQTLGQGPEFLTYFQNEAQLEKSRLLSDRFSAERPKGSFSTLEIQRTEQGDSAMYLCASSAELGQGTDTQYFGPGTRLTVL.

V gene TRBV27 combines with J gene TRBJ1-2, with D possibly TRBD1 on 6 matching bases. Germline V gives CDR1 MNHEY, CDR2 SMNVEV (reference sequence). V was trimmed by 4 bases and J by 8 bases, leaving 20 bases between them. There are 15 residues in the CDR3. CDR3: CASSYTPGQHRGYTF. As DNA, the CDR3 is TGTGCCAGCAGTTATACGCCGGGACAACACAGGGGCTACACCTTC.

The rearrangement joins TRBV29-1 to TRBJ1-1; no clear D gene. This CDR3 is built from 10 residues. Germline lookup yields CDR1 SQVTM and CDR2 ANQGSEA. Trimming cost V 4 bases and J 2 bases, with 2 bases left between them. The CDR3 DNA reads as TGCAGCGTTGCTAACACTGAAGCTTTCTTT. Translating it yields CSVANTEAFF.

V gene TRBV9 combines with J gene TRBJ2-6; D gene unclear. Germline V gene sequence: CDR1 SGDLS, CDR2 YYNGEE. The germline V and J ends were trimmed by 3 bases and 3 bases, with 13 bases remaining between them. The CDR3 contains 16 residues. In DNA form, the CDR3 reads TGTGCCAGCAGCGCCAGGTCGGTGGTTGGGGCCAACGTCCTGACTTTC. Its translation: CASSARSVVGANVLTF.

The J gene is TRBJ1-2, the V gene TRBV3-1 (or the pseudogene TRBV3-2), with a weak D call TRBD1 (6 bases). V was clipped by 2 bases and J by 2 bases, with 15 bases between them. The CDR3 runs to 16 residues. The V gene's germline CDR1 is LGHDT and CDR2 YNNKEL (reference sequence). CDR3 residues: CASSQSRTGMNYGYTF. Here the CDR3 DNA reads TGTGCCAGCAGCCAAAGCCGCACAGGGATGAACTATGGCTACACCTTC.

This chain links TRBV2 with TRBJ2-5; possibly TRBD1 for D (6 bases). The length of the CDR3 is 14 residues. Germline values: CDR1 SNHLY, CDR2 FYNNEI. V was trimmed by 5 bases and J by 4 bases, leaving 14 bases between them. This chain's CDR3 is CASSREQGSETQYF. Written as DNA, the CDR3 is TGTGCCAGCAGTCGAGAACAGGGATCAGAGACCCAGTACTTC. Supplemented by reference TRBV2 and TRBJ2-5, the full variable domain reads EPEVTQTPSHQVTQMGQEVILRCVPISNHLYFYWYRQILGQKVEFLVSFYNNEISEKSEIFDDQFSVERPDGSNFTLKIRSTKLEDSAMYFCASSREQGSETQYFGPGTRLLVL.

CDR3 protein: CASPGGTYEQYV. In DNA form, the CDR3 reads TGCGCCAGCCCGGGGGGGACCTACGAGCAGTACGTC. This chain links TRBV10-1 with TRBJ2-7, with TRBD2 matching 8 bases. J gave up 2 bases and V 8 bases, and 2 bases lay outside the gene matches. This CDR3 comprises 12 residues. In germline, CDR1 is WNHNN, CDR2 SYGVQD (reference sequence).

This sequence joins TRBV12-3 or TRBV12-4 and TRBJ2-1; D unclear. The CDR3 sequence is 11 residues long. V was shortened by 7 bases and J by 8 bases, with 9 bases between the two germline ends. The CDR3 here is CASTSYDEQFF. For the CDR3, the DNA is TGTGCCAGCACCTCGTATGATGAGCAGTTCTTC.

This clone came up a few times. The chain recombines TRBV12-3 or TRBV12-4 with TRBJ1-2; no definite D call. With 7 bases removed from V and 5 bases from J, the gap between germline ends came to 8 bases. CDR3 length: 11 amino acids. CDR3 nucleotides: TGTGCCAGCACCCAAAAATATGGCTACACCTTC. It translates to CASTQKYGYTF.

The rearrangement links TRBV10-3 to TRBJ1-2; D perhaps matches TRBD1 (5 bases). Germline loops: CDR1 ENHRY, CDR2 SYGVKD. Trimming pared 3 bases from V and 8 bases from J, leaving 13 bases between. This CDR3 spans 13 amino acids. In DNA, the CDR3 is TGTGCCATCAGTGACACAGACAGTGGGGGCTACACCTTC. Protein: CAISDTDSGGYTF.

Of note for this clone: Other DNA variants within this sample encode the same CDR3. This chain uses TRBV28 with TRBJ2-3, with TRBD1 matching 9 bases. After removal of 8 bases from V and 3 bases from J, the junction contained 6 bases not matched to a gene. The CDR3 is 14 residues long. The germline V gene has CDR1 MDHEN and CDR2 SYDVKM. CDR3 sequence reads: CASRGQGSTDTQYF. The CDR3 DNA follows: TGTGCCAGCCGCGGACAGGGGTCGACAGATACGCAGTATTTT.

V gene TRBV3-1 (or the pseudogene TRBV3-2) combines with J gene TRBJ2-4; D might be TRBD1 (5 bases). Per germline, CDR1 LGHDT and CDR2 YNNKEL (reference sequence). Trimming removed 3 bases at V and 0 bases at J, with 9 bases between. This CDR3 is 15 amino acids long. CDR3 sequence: CASSQSTVAKNIQYF. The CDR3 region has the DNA TGTGCCAGCAGCCAGTCGACAGTAGCCAAAAACATTCAGTACTTC.

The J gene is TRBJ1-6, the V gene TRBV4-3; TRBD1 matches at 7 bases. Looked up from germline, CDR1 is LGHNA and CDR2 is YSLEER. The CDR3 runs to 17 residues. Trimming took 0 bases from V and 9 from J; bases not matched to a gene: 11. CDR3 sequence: CASSQEERQGRGSPLHF. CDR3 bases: TGCGCCAGCAGCCAAGAAGAGCGACAGGGTAGGGGTTCACCCCTCCACTTT.

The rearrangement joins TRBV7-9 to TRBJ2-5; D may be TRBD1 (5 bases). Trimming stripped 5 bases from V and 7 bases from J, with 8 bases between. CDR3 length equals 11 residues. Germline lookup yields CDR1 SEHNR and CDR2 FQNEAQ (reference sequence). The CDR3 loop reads CASSPQGTQYF. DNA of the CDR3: TGTGCCAGCAGCCCCCAGGGGACCCAGTACTTC.

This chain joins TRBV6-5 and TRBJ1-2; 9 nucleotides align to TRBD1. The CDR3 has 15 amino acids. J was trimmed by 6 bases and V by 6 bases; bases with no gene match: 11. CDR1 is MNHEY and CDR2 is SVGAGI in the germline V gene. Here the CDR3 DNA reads TGTGCCAGCAGGCATCGATCGGACAGGGGTAATGGCTACACCTTC. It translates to CASRHRSDRGNGYTF.

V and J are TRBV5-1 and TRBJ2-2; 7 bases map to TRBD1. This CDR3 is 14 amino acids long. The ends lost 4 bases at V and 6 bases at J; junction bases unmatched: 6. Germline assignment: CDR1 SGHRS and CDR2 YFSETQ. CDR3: CASSQGQVPGELFF. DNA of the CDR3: TGCGCCAGCAGCCAAGGACAGGTTCCCGGGGAGCTGTTTTTT.

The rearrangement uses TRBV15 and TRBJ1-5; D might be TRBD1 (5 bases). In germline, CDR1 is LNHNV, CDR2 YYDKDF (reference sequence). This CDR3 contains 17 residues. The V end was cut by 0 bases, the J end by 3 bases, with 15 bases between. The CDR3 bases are TGTGCCACCAGCAGAGATCGAGGCAGGGCTAACAATCAGCCCCAGCATTTT. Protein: CATSRDRGRANNQPQHF.

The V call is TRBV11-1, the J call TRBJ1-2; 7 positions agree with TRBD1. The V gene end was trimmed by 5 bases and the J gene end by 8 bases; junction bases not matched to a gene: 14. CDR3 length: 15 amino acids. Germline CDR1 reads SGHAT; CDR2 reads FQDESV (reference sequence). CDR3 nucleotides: TGTGCCAGCAGCACCCAGACAGGGTTGGGTGAAGGCTACACCTTC. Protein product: CASSTQTGLGEGYTF. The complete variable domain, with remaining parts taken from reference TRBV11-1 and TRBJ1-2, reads EAEVAQSPRYKITEKSQAVAFWCDPISGHATLYWYRQILGQGPELLVQFQDESVVDDSQLPKDRFSAERLKGVDSTLKIQPAELGDSAMYLCASSTQTGLGEGYTFGSGTRLTVV.

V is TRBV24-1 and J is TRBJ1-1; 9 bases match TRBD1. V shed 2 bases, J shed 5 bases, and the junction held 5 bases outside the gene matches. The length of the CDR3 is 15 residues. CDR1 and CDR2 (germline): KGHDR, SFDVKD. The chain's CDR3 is CATSDSRTGVTEAFF. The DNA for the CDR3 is TGTGCCACCAGTGATTCCCGGACAGGGGTGACTGAAGCTTTCTTT.

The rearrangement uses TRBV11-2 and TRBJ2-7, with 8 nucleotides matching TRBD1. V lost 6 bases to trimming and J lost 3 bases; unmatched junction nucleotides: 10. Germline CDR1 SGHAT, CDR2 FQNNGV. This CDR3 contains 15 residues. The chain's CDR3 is CASSPTGGGNYEQYF. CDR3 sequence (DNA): TGTGCCAGCAGTCCCACAGGGGGTGGAAACTACGAGCAGTACTTC.

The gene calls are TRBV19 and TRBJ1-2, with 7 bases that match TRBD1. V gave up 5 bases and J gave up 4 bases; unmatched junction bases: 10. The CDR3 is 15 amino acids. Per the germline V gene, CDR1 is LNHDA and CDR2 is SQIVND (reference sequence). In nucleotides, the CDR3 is TGTGCCAGTAGTCCTAGGGACAGCCTAGCCTATGGCTACACCTTC. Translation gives CASSPRDSLAYGYTF. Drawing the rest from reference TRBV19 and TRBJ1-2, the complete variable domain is DGGITQSPKYLFRKEGQNVTLSCEQNLNHDAMYWYRQDPGQGLRLIYYSQIVNDFQKGDIAEGYSVSREKKESFPLTVTSAQKNPTAFYLCASSPRDSLAYGYTFGSGTRLTVV.

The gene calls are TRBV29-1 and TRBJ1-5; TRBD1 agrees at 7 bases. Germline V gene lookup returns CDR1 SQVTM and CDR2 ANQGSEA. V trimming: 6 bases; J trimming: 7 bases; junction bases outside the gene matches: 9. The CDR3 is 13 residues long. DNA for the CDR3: TGCAGCGTCACTACAGGGGTAGGACAGCCCCAGCATTTT. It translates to CSVTTGVGQPQHF.

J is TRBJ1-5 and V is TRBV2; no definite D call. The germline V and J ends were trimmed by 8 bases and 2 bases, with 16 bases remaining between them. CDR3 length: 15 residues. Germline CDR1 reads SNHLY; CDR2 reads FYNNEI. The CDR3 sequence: CASRANSGGNQPQHF. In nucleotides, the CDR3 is TGTGCCAGCCGCGCTAACAGTGGCGGCAATCAGCCCCAGCATTTT.

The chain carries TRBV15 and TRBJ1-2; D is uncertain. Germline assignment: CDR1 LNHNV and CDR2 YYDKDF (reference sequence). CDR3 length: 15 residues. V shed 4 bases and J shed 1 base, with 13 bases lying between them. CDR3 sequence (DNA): TGTGCCACCAGCACACCTAATGCGAATAACTATGGCTACACCTTC. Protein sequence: CATSTPNANNYGYTF.

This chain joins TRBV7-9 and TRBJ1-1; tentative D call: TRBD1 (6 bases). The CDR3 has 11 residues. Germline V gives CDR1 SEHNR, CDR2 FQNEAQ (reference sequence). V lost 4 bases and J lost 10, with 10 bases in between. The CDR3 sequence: CASSSRGGAFF. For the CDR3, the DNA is TGTGCCAGCAGCTCCCGAGGGGGAGCTTTCTTT.

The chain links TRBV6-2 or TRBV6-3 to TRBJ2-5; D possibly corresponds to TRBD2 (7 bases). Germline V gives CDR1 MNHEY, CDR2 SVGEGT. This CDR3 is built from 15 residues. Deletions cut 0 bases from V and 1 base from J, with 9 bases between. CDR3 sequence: CASSYSRGGQETQYF. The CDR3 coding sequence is TGTGCCAGCAGTTACTCGAGGGGGGGCCAAGAGACCCAGTACTTC.

CDR3 protein: CATTVETGEQFF. The CDR3 nucleotides read TGTGCCACCACCGTCGAAACCGGTGAGCAGTTCTTC. The gene calls are TRBV19 and TRBJ2-1; D not resolved. Germline loops: CDR1 LNHDA, CDR2 SQIVND (reference sequence). V shed 10 bases and J shed 9 bases, with 16 bases lying between them. The CDR3 spans 12 residues.